What follows are 15 T cell receptor beta chains derived from one specimen sequenced in a study of post-analysis software for immune sequencing data. The study's findings and limits: TRBV segments more frequent in patients than in controls numbered roughly 5 and included TRBV5-6, TRBV5-1 and TRBV20-1.

Unique molecular identifiers were carried by the TCR beta cDNA libraries. TCRdb re-analysed the PCR reads in MiXCR, keeping a single row per CDR3 protein. Found here are about 400,000 distinct CDR3 sequences, roughly 30% of them singletons; the top ten hold roughly an eighth. These receptors' targets are unknown. Sequences were obtained from blood. The receptors shown here come from a girl aged 5-17 years with multiple sclerosis.

The V gene is TRBV6-5, the J gene TRBJ2-5; possible D gene TRBD1, 6 bases. Looked up from germline, CDR1 is MNHEY and CDR2 is SVGAGI. V was pared by 0 bases and J by 0 bases, with 20 bases between. This CDR3 is 19 amino acids long. The CDR3 is CASSYSPRQEESYQETQYF. The CDR3 DNA sequence: TGTGCCAGCAGTTACTCACCCAGACAGGAGGAGTCGTACCAAGAGACCCAGTACTTC.

The rearrangement links TRBV24-1 to TRBJ2-2, with D perhaps TRBD1 (5 bases). The CDR3 has 15 residues. Germline V gene lookup returns CDR1 KGHDR and CDR2 SFDVKD. V was cut by 4 bases and J by 6 bases, with 14 bases left in between. In DNA, the CDR3 is TGTGCCACCAGTGACGCAGGGTTGGACGCCGGGGAGCTGTTTTTT. As protein: CATSDAGLDAGELFF.

V and J are TRBV9 and TRBJ2-3; 8 bases line up with TRBD2. V shed 3 bases, J shed 2 bases, and the junction held 5 bases outside the gene matches. Looked up from germline, CDR1 is SGDLS and CDR2 is YYNGEE. The CDR3 contains 15 residues. The chain's CDR3 is CASSARSGDTDTQYF. The CDR3 DNA sequence: TGTGCCAGCAGCGCCCGTAGCGGGGACACAGATACGCAGTATTTT.

The sample holds one count of this clonotype. The chain is built from TRBV4-1 and TRBJ2-7; D is unresolved. Germline V CDR1 and CDR2: MGHRA, YSYEKL. V gave up 3 bases and J gave up 0 bases, with 9 bases separating them. The CDR3 spans 14 residues. The CDR3 DNA follows: TGCGCCAGCAGCCACGGACCCAGCTCCTACGAGCAGTACTTC. It codes for CASSHGPSSYEQYF.

The chain combines TRBV3-1 with TRBJ1-5; no reliable D call. CDR1 LGHDT and CDR2 YNNKEL come from the germline V gene (reference sequence). This CDR3 has 15 residues. The V gene lost 2 bases and the J gene lost 0 bases, with 8 bases spanning the gap. The CDR3 sequence: CASSQQPYSNQPQHF. CDR3 nucleotide sequence: TGTGCCAGCAGCCAACAACCATATAGCAATCAGCCCCAGCATTTT.

This clonotype was recorded at least ten times. The chain joins TRBV7-2 to TRBJ2-5; D gene uncertain. TRBJ2-3 matches the DNA end more closely, so the J call is doubtful. The CDR3 is made up of 11 amino acids. Germline CDR1 is SGHTA and CDR2 is FQGNSA. The CDR3 loop reads CASSLAGTQYF. The DNA of the CDR3 is TGTGCCAGCAGCTTAGCGGGGACGCAGTATTTT.

The CDR3 here is CASRRRQGVSDTQYF. The DNA of the CDR3 is TGTGCCAGCAGGAGGAGACAGGGTGTTTCAGATACGCAGTATTTT. The J gene is TRBJ2-3, the V gene TRBV6-1; 7 nucleotides align to TRBD1. This CDR3 comprises 15 residues. Germline CDR1 reads MNHNS; CDR2 reads SASEGT. V was clipped by 6 bases and J by 4 bases; unmatched bases: 10.

This clonotype was seen a few times. This sequence joins TRBV6-2 or TRBV6-3 and TRBJ2-5, with D possibly being TRBD2 (6 bases). Trimming pared 2 bases from V and 3 bases from J, leaving 19 bases between. This CDR3 has 17 residues. The germline V gene encodes CDR1 MNHEY and CDR2 SVGEGT. In DNA, the CDR3 is TGTGCCAGCAGTTACCGTCTTTCTAGGACGGGGGAAGAGACCCAGTACTTC. It encodes CASSYRLSRTGEETQYF.

About this clonotype itself: This may be a read error, as it is one base from a much larger clone. This chain joins TRBV4-2 and TRBJ2-3, with D possibly matching TRBD2 (6 bases). Germline V CDR1 and CDR2: LGHNA, YNFKEQ. The CDR3 covers 15 residues. Here the CDR3 DNA reads TGTGCCTGCAGCCCCGTGCGGGGAGGTACAGATACGCAGTATTTT. It translates to CACSPVRGGTDTQYF.

The chain combines TRBV29-1 with TRBJ1-2; D perhaps matches TRBD1 (5 bases). The CDR3 spans 14 residues. Trimming removed 7 bases at V and 8 bases at J, with 23 bases between. Germline-derived CDR1 and CDR2 are SQVTM and ANQGSEA. The CDR3 is CSGLGTGYSGGYTF. In DNA form, the CDR3 reads TGCAGCGGCCTTGGAACAGGTTATTCGGGCGGCTACACCTTC.

V usage is TRBV2 and J usage is TRBJ2-4; D is possibly TRBD2 (7 bases). Near its end, the DNA agrees better with TRBJ2-7, so the J call may be wrong. The germline V gene has CDR1 SNHLY and CDR2 FYNNEI. This CDR3 is 14 amino acids long. In nucleotides, the CDR3 is TGTGCCAGCAGAGGGGGGGCCACTGCCTACGAGCAGTACTTC. The encoded protein is CASRGGATAYEQYF.

This clonotype was seen a handful of times. V and J are TRBV11-2 and TRBJ2-7; 11 nucleotides agree with TRBD2. The germline gives CDR1 SGHAT, CDR2 FQNNGV. The CDR3 totals 16 residues. After removal of 5 bases from V and 0 bases from J, the junction contained 6 bases not matched to a gene. CDR3 sequence reads: CASSVIGLAGSYEQYF. In DNA form, the CDR3 reads TGTGCCAGCAGCGTCATTGGACTAGCGGGCTCCTACGAGCAGTACTTC.

In this sample, this clonotype turned up a few times. V usage is TRBV5-5 and J usage is TRBJ2-7, with D tentatively TRBD1 or TRBD2 (5 bases each). Trimming pared 3 bases from V and 0 bases from J, leaving 13 bases between. This CDR3 has 15 amino acids. Germline CDR1 and CDR2: SGHKS and YYEKEE (reference sequence). In DNA form, the CDR3 reads TGTGCCAGCAGCTGGGCGACAGACTACTCCTACGAGCAGTACTTC. Its translation is CASSWATDYSYEQYF. Full variable domain (rest looked up from reference TRBV5-5 and TRBJ2-7): DAGVTQSPTHLIKTRGQQVTLRCSPISGHKSVSWYQQVLGQGPQFIFQYYEKEERGRGNFPDRFSARQFPNYSSELNVNALLLGDSALYLCASSWATDYSYEQYFGPGTRLTVT.

The chain combines TRBV7-2 with TRBJ2-3, with TRBD1 identical over 9 bases. Unmatched junction bases numbered 6, after V lost 3 bases and J lost 8 bases. Germline V gene data show CDR1 as SGHTA and CDR2 as FQGNSA. The length of the CDR3 is 14 residues. The chain's CDR3 is CASSLGQGSGTQYF. DNA for the CDR3: TGTGCCAGCAGCTTGGGACAGGGAAGTGGTACGCAGTATTTT.

The chain couples TRBV10-2 to TRBJ1-1, with D perhaps TRBD1 (5 bases). V lost 4 bases, J lost 6 bases, and 15 bases lay in between. The CDR3 extends over 14 amino acids. CDR1 and CDR2 from the germline V gene are WSHSY and SAAADI. CDR3 residues: CASSGLVQGAEAFF. The CDR3, as DNA: TGCGCCAGCAGTGGCCTGGTCCAAGGGGCTGAAGCTTTCTTT.